This T cell receptor beta chain appears in the sequencing data of a study of T cell responses to AZD1222 COVID-19 vaccine. With respect to this clone: Its antigen remains unidentified.

This CDR3 has 15 amino acids. In germline, CDR1 is SGHRS, CDR2 YFSETQ. Trimming stripped 0 bases from V and 0 bases from J, with 8 bases between. Assay: immunoSEQ multiplex PCR; the TCRdb copy retains only in-frame clones and omits some. The data contain 75,000 to 95,000 clones, approximately 84% of them singletons. Study-wide points: Per reports, nearly half of all spike-specific TCRs target regions that are unmutated in variants. Seropositivity was recorded at baseline in only a handful of AZD1222 recipients. The peak T cell response came first, and repertoires were sampled only after it. Spike-wide vaccine-associated CD4 TCRs dominated at 160-218 and 743-854.

The clonotype comes from an adult in good health. The chain has TRBV5-1 and TRBJ2-3; D is possibly TRBD2 (5 bases). The sample here was peripheral blood, taken on day 0 of AZD1222 vaccination. CDR3: CASSLVGDSTDTQYF. The CDR3 region has the DNA TGCGCCAGCAGCTTGGTCGGGGATAGCACAGATACGCAGTATTTT.